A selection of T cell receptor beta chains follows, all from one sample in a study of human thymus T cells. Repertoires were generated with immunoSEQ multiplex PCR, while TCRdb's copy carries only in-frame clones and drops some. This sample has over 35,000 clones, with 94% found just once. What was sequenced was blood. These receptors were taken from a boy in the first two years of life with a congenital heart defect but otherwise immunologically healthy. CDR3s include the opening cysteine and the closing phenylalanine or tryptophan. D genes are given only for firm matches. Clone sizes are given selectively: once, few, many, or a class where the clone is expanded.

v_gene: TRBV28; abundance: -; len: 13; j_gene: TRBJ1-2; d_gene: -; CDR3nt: TGTGCCAGCAGTGAGACCAGGGGTTATGGCTACACCTTC; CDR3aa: CASSETRGYGYTF
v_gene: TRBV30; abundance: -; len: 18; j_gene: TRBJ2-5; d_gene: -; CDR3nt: TGTGCCTGGGACAGGAACCGGGACACCCCTTGGTACCAAGAGACCCAGTACTTC; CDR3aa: CAWDRNRDTPWYQETQYF
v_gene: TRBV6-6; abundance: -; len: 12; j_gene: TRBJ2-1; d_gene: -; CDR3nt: TGTGCCAGCAGCCGAAACGACAATGAGCAGTTCTTC; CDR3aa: CASSRNDNEQFF
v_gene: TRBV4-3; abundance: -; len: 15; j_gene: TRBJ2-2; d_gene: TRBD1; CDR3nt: TGCGCCAGCAGCCCCGGGACAGGCTACACCGGGGAGCTGTTTTTT; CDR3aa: CASSPGTGYTGELFF
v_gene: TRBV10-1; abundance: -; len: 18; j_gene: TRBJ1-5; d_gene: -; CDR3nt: TGCGCCAGCAGTGAGCTCTTGGGGGGGCAGGTGGGCAATCAGCCCCAGCATTTT; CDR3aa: CASSELLGGQVGNQPQHF
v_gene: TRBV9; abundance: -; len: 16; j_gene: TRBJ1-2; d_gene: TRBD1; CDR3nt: TGTGCCAGCAGCGTAGGGGGGACAGGGGACTCCTATGGCTACACCTTC; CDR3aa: CASSVGGTGDSYGYTF
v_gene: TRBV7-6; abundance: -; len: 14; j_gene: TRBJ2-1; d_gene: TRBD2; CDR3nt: TGTGCCAGCAGCTTAGGGACAGCGGGGGAGGAGCAGTTCTTC; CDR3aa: CASSLGTAGEEQFF
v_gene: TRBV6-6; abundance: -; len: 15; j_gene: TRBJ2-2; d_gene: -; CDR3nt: TGTGCCAGCAGTAGGCGGGGAGCTAACACCGGGGAGCTGTTTTTT; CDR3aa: CASSRRGANTGELFF
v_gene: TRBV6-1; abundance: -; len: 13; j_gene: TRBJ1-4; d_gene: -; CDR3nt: TGTGCCAGCAACAGGAGACCTAATGAAAAACTGTTTTTT; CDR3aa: CASNRRPNEKLFF
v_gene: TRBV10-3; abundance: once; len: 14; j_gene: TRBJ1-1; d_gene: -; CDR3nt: TGTGCCATCAGTGAGGCAGGGAGGGTCACTGAAGCTTTCTTT; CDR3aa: CAISEAGRVTEAFF
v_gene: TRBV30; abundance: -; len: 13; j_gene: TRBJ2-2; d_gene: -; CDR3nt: TGTGCCTGGAGACTCCCGGTCCCCGGGGAGCTGTTTTTT; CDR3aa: CAWRLPVPGELFF
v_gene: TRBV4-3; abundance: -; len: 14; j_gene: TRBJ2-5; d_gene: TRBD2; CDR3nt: TGCGCCAGCAGCCTAGCGGGGGGGCCAGAGACCCAGTACTTC; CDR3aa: CASSLAGGPETQYF
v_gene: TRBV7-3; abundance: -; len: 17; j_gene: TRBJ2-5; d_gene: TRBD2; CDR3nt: TGTGCCAGCAGCTTAACGCCAGCGGGGGGGTCGGGAGAGACCCAGTACTTC; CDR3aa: CASSLTPAGGSGETQYF
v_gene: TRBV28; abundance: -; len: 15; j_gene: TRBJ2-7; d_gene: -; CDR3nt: TGTGCCAGCAGTTCCCCCCCCGCAGGCTCCTACGAGCAGTACTTC; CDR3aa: CASSSPPAGSYEQYF
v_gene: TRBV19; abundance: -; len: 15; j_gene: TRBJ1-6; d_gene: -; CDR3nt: TGTGCCAGTAGTATATATGGCAGAGGTAATTCACCCCTCCACTTT; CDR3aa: CASSIYGRGNSPLHF
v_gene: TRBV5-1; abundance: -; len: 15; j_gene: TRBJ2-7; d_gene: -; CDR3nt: TGCGCCAGCAGCTTGGGTATAGGGGGGGCCTACGAGCAGTACTTC; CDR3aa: CASSLGIGGAYEQYF
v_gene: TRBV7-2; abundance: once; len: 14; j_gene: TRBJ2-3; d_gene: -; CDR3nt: TGTGCCAGCAGGGTAGGGATTTTCACAGATACGCAGTATTTT; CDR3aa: CASRVGIFTDTQYF
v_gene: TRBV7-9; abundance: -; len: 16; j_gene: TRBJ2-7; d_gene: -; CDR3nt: TGTGCCAGCAGCTTAACGGTCAAGGGATGGGAATACGAGCAGTACTTC; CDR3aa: CASSLTVKGWEYEQYF
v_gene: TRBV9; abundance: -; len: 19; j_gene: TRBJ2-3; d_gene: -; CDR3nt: TGTGCCAGCAGCGTAGGGCCCAAGAGGACTAGGGGGCGAGAAGATACGCAGTATTTT; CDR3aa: CASSVGPKRTRGREDTQYF
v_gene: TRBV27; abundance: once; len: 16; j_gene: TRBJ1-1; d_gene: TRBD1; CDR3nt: TGTGCCAGCAGTCTGTTCAGGGGGAGGAGTAACACTGAAGCTTTCTTT; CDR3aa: CASSLFRGRSNTEAFF
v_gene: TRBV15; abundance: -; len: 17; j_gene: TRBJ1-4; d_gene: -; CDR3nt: TGTGCCACCAGCAGAGGGGCCCAGGGTCTGACTAATGAAAAACTGTTTTTT; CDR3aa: CATSRGAQGLTNEKLFF
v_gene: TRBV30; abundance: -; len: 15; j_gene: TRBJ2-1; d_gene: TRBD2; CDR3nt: TGTGCCTGGACCAAGCGGGGGAGCCCCTACAATGAGCAGTTCTTC; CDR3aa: CAWTKRGSPYNEQFF
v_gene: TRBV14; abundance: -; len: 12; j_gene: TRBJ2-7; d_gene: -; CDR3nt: TGTGCCAGCAGCTCAAACAGTTACGAGCAGTACTTC; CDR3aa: CASSSNSYEQYF
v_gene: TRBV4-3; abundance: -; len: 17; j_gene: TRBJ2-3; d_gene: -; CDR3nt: TGCGCCAGCAGCCGAGACCCCCCACAGAGCCACACAGATACGCAGTATTTT; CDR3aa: CASSRDPPQSHTDTQYF
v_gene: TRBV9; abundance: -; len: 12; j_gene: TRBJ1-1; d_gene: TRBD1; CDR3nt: TGTGCCAGCAGCGTACAGGGGGATGAAGCTTTCTTT; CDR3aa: CASSVQGDEAFF